This T cell receptor (beta chain) derives from a study of T cells in Graves' hyperthyroidism and ophthalmopathy. Study background: Sampling of peripheral blood happened at initial diagnosis, prior to any treatment. Study results and limitations: Most thyroid-expanded clonotypes above 0.001 were also found in blood.

Amplification yielded TCR beta CDR3 regions, with RNA transcripts as the source. The HTBI primer set served for first-round RT-PCR of the TCR CDR3. TCRdb itself ran the multiplex PCR reads through MiXCR, one entry per CDR3 protein. Of approximately 200,000 distinct CDR3 sequences listed, about 16% are singletons. This CDR3 region has 14 residues. The V end lost 5 bases, the J end lost 2 bases, and 13 bases lay between the germline ends. CDR1 is MDHEN and CDR2 is SYDVKM in the germline V gene. This clonotype occurred many times. What it binds is unknown. Graves' hyperthyroidism without ophthalmopathy progression within 18 months was termed stable. Patients were excluded because of uncontrolled infection, other autoimmune disease, pregnancy or lactation.

The origin of this receptor is a man aged 40-50 years with Graves' hyperthyroidism. Sequencing used blood. The genes are TRBV28 and TRBJ2-7, with D unresolved. The DNA of the CDR3 is TGTGCCAGCAGTCCCAAACCGGTAACCTACGAGCAGTACTTC. It translates to CASSPKPVTYEQYF.